Listed below are T cell receptor beta chains from one sample, sequenced in a study of blood T cells in healthy people across ages. A single record per CDR3 protein comes from TCRdb applying MiXCR to the 5' RACE reads. This sample carries approximately 1.5 million distinct CDR3 sequences, 30% to 40% of them seen once, and the ten largest clones take around 10%. Input material: blood. These receptors came from a woman aged 25-40 years in good health. CDR3s include the opening cysteine and the closing phenylalanine or tryptophan. Fields, in order: D gene, J gene, V gene, clone size, CDR3 protein, CDR3 DNA. D genes are given only for firm matches. Clone size is not always given. Where it is, it says once, few, many or a class for expanded clones.

d_gene: .; j_gene: TRBJ2-3; v_gene: TRBV10-3; abundance: .; CDR3aa: CAIRDLQSQYF; CDR3nt: TGTGCCATCAGAGACCTACAGTCGCAGTATTTT
d_gene: .; j_gene: TRBJ1-1; v_gene: TRBV7-9; abundance: .; CDR3aa: CAGSEMNTEAFF; CDR3nt: TGTGCCGGATCTGAAATGAACACTGAAGCTTTCTTT
d_gene: TRBD2; j_gene: TRBJ2-1; v_gene: TRBV9; abundance: .; CDR3aa: CASSRAGDSYNEQFF; CDR3nt: TGTGCCAGCAGCAGGGCGGGAGATTCCTACAATGAGCAGTTCTTC
d_gene: .; j_gene: TRBJ1-6; v_gene: TRBV7-9; abundance: .; CDR3aa: CASSPVGREDGTPLHF; CDR3nt: TGTGCCAGCAGCCCAGTCGGCCGCGAGGACGGTACACCCCTCCACTTT
d_gene: .; j_gene: TRBJ2-7; v_gene: TRBV7-9; abundance: many; CDR3aa: CASSKTSYEQYF; CDR3nt: TGTGCCAGCAGTAAAACCTCCTACGAGCAGTACTTC
d_gene: TRBD2; j_gene: TRBJ2-1; v_gene: TRBV20-1; abundance: many; CDR3aa: CSARAKRLAGVSNEQFF; CDR3nt: TGCAGTGCTAGAGCCAAGAGACTAGCGGGAGTGTCCAATGAGCAGTTCTTC
d_gene: .; j_gene: TRBJ2-1; v_gene: TRBV28; abundance: .; CDR3aa: CASRALHNEQFF; CDR3nt: TGTGCCAGTCGGGCACTCCACAATGAGCAGTTCTTC
d_gene: .; j_gene: TRBJ2-7; v_gene: TRBV30; abundance: few; CDR3aa: CAWGAIEQYF; CDR3nt: TGTGCCTGGGGGGCCATCGAGCAGTACTTC
d_gene: TRBD2; j_gene: TRBJ2-1; v_gene: TRBV5-1; abundance: few; CDR3aa: CASSSSGMPSYNEQFF; CDR3nt: TGCGCCAGCAGCTCCAGCGGGATGCCCTCCTACAATGAGCAGTTCTTC
d_gene: .; j_gene: TRBJ1-1; v_gene: TRBV7-4; abundance: .; CDR3aa: CAGSLVHFNTEAFF; CDR3nt: TGTGCCGGCAGCTTAGTACACTTCAACACTGAAGCTTTCTTT
d_gene: TRBD2; j_gene: TRBJ2-1; v_gene: TRBV4-1; abundance: .; CDR3aa: CASSQGLAGGRGEQFF; CDR3nt: TGCGCCAGCAGCCAAGGACTAGCGGGAGGGCGGGGTGAGCAGTTCTTC
d_gene: TRBD1; j_gene: TRBJ2-5; v_gene: TRBV2; abundance: .; CDR3aa: CASGQGGTSQETQYF; CDR3nt: TGTGCCAGCGGACAGGGGGGGACTAGCCAAGAGACCCAGTACTTC
d_gene: .; j_gene: TRBJ2-1; v_gene: TRBV15; abundance: .; CDR3aa: CATSRGLSDEQFF; CDR3nt: TGTGCCACCAGCAGAGGCTTGTCCGATGAGCAGTTCTTC